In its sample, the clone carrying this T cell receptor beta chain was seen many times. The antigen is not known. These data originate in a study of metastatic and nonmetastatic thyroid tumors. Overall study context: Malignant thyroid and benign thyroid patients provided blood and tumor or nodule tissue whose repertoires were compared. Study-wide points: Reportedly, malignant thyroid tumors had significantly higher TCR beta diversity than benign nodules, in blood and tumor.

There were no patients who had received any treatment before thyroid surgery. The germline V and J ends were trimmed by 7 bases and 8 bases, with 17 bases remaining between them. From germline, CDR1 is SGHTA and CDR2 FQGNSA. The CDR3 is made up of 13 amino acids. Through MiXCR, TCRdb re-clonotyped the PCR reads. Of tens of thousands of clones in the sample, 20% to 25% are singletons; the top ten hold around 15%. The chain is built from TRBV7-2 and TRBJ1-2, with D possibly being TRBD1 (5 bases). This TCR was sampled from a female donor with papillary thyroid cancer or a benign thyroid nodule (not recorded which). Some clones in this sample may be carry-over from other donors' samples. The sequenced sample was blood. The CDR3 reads CASTQRRGEGYTF. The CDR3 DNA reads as TGTGCCAGCACCCAGAGGAGAGGGGAGGGCTACACCTTC.